The present T cell receptor (beta chain) was sequenced within a study of blood T cell repertoires in COVID-19. The CDR3 extends over 18 amino acids. The germline CDR1 and CDR2 sequences are LNHNV and YYDKDF (reference sequence). The junction had 13 bases not matched to a gene; V was cut back by 1 base and J by 1 base. The protocol was immunoSEQ multiplex PCR, while the TCRdb copy is restricted to in-frame clones and leaves out a portion. The sample lists 140,000 to 150,000 clones; roughly 79% were seen once. This clonotype was obtained from a human donor with acute or convalescent COVID-19. The donor label of this sample is uncertain. The rearrangement uses TRBV15 and TRBJ2-7, with 7 bases aligning to TRBD1. The source material was peripheral blood. CDR3 loop: CATSRGHRGGTESYEQYF. Written as DNA, the CDR3 is TGTGCCACCAGCAGAGGCCACAGGGGCGGAACCGAATCCTACGAGCAGTACTTC. The full variable domain, completed using reference TRBV15 and TRBJ2-7, is DAMVIQNPRYQVTQFGKPVTLSCSQTLNHNVMYWYQQKSSQAPKLLFHYYDKDFNNEADTPDNFQSRRPNTSFCFLDIRSPGLGDTAMYLCATSRGHRGGTESYEQYFGPGTRLTVT.